A single T cell receptor (beta chain) is shown here with its context. Its antigen is not yet known. One base away there is no much larger clone; base qualities are not given. From a lookup of the germline V gene (reference sequence), CDR1 and CDR2 are SEHNR and FQNEAQ. Trimming removed 5 bases from V and 5 bases from J; the gene matches leave 13 bases unexplained. Including cysteine and phenylalanine, the CDR3 has 19 amino acids. Only CDR3 DNA remains: 57 bases, in frame from the first base. The immunoSEQ Assay, a bias-controlled multiplex PCR, was used to amplify TCRbeta CDR3 regions from genomic DNA. The authors' analysis ran thus. The number of nucleated cells in each sample was estimated by amplification of reference gene primers within the assay. To quantify the absolute abundance of each unique TCRbeta CDR3 rearrangement, sequence reads were collapsed and filtered. For each sample, productive Simpson clonality was calculated by taking the square root of Simpson's diversity index across productive rearrangements. TCRdb holds this immuneACCESS table with in-frame rearrangements only. Some clones are missing; in checked studies, unresolved V genes explain under half, and the rest has no known cause. The DNA was the basis for D and trimming; V, J and clone size are from that table. This sample holds about 53,000 clones; 70% to 85% were observed only once. The top ten constitute 14% of the sample.

Collaborating institutions collected whole blood in K2EDTA tubes following their own protocols. For TCRbeta analysis, collaborator samples were shipped as frozen whole blood, as isolated PBMCs, or as DNA extracted from either sample type. The sample is drawn from a study of blood T cell repertoires in COVID-19 (dated by TCRdb to about 2020). Study-wide context: Samples from collaborators originated in the United States, Italy and Spain and spanned both the acute and convalescent phases of COVID-19. Samples came from the ongoing ImmuneRACE study (first 160 participants) plus 1,254 subjects from 6 global collaborators. The sample metadata nearly always contained a de-identified subject ID, COVID-19 status, age in years and sex. The prospective study material was composed of cDNA or gDNA derived from T cells, B-cell-depleted T cells, or PBMCs. Subjects who had been exposed to COVID-19, were actively infected with it, or had recovered from it provided the deeply sampled blood TCRbeta repertoires that made up the dataset. The repertoires were made available in a free public database intended to serve as a resource for research on the immune response to SARS-CoV-2. Where available, HLA class I and class II types were obtained from metadata supplied by the sample provider rather than from assay-based typing.

What the study reported, not specific to this receptor: The amount of clinical and demographic metadata varied by source and participant and was provided uncurated.

The specimen was peripheral blood. The chain is assembled from TRBV7-9 and TRBJ2-2, with TRBD2 matching 14 junction bases. This sequence originates from a human donor in a cohort sampled during active COVID-19. The sequence in DNA is TGTGCCAGCAGCCTCCCCTCCGGGACTAGCGGGAGCGGGACCGGGGAGCTGTTTTTT. It specifies CASSLPSGTSGSGTGELFF. Reference TRBV7-9 and TRBJ2-2 proteins supply the regions before and after the CDR3; the full variable domain is: DTGVSQNPRHKITKRGQNVTFRCDPISEHNRLYWYRQTLGQGPEFLTYFQNEAQLEKSRLLSDRFSAERPKGSFSTLEIQRTEQGDSAMYLCASSLPSGTSGSGTGELFFGEGSRLTVL.